The TCR beta chain described here comes from a study of shared clonotypes between healthy human individuals. Study outcomes and limitations: Collection of samples was limited to blood; tissue repertoires likely differ.

Per the germline V gene, CDR1 is LNHDA and CDR2 is SQIVND (reference sequence). The CDR3 is 16 amino acids. Trimming took 6 bases from V and 4 from J; bases not matched to a gene: 8. Only a few counts were recorded for this clone. No antigen is known for it. It was at deep level that the assay was run. Repertoires were generated with immunoSEQ multiplex PCR, while TCRdb's copy carries only in-frame clones and drops some. Here the sample spans over 400,000 clones, roughly 80% being singletons. The chain uses TRBV19 and TRBJ2-2, with 10 bases that match TRBD2. Sequenced input: PBMCs. The sequence came from a woman aged 40 to 49 in good health. Some clones in this sample may be carry-over from other donors' samples. Here the CDR3 reads CASRVGIAGGTGELFF. The CDR3 nucleotides read TGTGCCAGTAGGGTTGGGATAGCGGGAGGCACCGGGGAGCTGTTTTTT.